Listed below are T cell receptor beta chains from one sample, sequenced in a study of T cell responses to AZD1222 COVID-19 vaccine. Profiling relied on immunoSEQ multiplex PCR, and the TCRdb table lists in-frame clones only, not all of them. Found here are about 170,000 clones, about nine tenths of them singletons; the top ten hold over 1.2%. The sample consisted of peripheral blood, taken on day 0 of AZD1222 vaccination. The receptors shown here come from an adult in good health. Both conserved end residues are part of each CDR3. D genes are given only for firm matches. Clone sizes are given selectively: once, few, many, or a class where the clone is expanded.

D	V	J	size	DNA	CDR3
TRBD2	TRBV6-2/TRBV6-3	TRBJ2-1	.	TGTGCCAGCAGCCTCGGACTAGCGGGGGGTAATGAGCAGTTCTTC	CASSLGLAGGNEQFF
TRBD1	TRBV9	TRBJ1-1	few	TGTGCCAGCAAAGGACAGGGTTTCGCTGAAGCTTTCTTT	CASKGQGFAEAFF
TRBD1	TRBV6-2/TRBV6-3	TRBJ2-7	.	TGTGCCAGCAGTTTACAGGGGAGCTCCTACGAGCAGTACTTC	CASSLQGSSYEQYF
TRBD1	TRBV19	TRBJ2-1	.	TGTGCCAGTAGTTCCCCGAGGGGGCTAGACAATGAGCAGTTCTTC	CASSSPRGLDNEQFF
.	TRBV28	TRBJ2-1	.	TGTGCCAGCAGGACCCCGACTGGATACAATGAGCAGTTCTTC	CASRTPTGYNEQFF
.	TRBV6-4	TRBJ1-5	.	TGTGCCAGCAGTGAAAGTCTAGGCGGCAATCAGCCCCAGCATTTT	CASSESLGGNQPQHF
.	TRBV11-2	TRBJ2-1	.	TGTGCCAGCAGCTTAGGGCCGGGGTCCTACAATGAGCAGTTCTTC	CASSLGPGSYNEQFF
TRBD2	TRBV6-5	TRBJ2-5	.	TGTGCCAGCAGTTTGCGACTAGCGATACAAGAGACCCAGTACTTC	CASSLRLAIQETQYF
.	TRBV21-1	TRBJ1-1	.	.	CASSSVIVGQGAVYTEAFF
.	TRBV24-1	TRBJ1-2	.	TGTGCCACCAGTGATTTTTCGGGGGATGGCTACACCTTC	CATSDFSGDGYTF
.	TRBV11-3	TRBJ1-3	.	TGTGCCAGCAGCCGAGGGGAGGACACCATATATTTT	CASSRGEDTIYF
.	TRBV27	TRBJ1-2	.	TGTGCCAGCAGTTCCGGCTATGGCTACACCTTC	CASSSGYGYTF
.	TRBV25-1	TRBJ2-3	.	TGTGCCAGCAGTGATCAGAGCCGGGAGCAGTATTTT	CASSDQSREQYF
.	TRBV9	TRBJ1-1	.	TGTGCCAGCAGCGTAGAGGTGAGATCGGCTGAAGCTTTCTTT	CASSVEVRSAEAFF
TRBD1	TRBV6-1	TRBJ1-5	.	TGTGCCAGCAGCGAACGGGACAGGGGGCTGAGCAATCAGCCCCAGCATTTT	CASSERDRGLSNQPQHF
.	TRBV28	TRBJ1-2	.	TGTGCCAGCAGCTGGTGGGGGAAGGGGGTTATCGAGGATGGCTACACCTTC	CASSWWGKGVIEDGYTF
.	TRBV30	TRBJ1-5	.	TGTGCCTGGAGTGTCCAGGGAAACTATCAGCCCCAGCATTTT	CAWSVQGNYQPQHF
.	TRBV12-3/TRBV12-4	TRBJ1-2	.	TGTGCCAGCAGCCTCGCCAGGGGAAATAGCTACACCTTC	CASSLARGNSYTF
.	TRBV30	TRBJ1-5	.	TGTGCCTGGAGTGTGTTTCGAGACAGCCAATCCTTAGGTCAGCCCCAGCATTTT	CAWSVFRDSQSLGQPQHF
.	TRBV27	TRBJ2-1	.	TGTGCCAGCAGTTTACTGGGCAATGAGCAGTTCTTC	CASSLLGNEQFF
.	TRBV7-2	TRBJ1-1	once	TGTGCCAGCAGGAACAGGGTTAGGACTGAAGCTTTCTTT	CASRNRVRTEAFF
.	TRBV12-5	TRBJ1-3	.	TGTGCTAGTGGTTTGGCGGGGAACACCATATATTTT	CASGLAGNTIYF
.	TRBV25-1	TRBJ1-2	.	TGTGCCAGCAGTGAATTATTCGGGCAGGGGAACTATGGCTACACCTTC	CASSELFGQGNYGYTF
.	TRBV2	TRBJ2-7	.	TGTGCCAGCAGGGCCCGGGACACCTTATACGAGCAGTACTTC	CASRARDTLYEQYF
TRBD1	TRBV6-4	TRBJ1-5	.	TGTGCCAGCAGGCCTACAGGGGGCTCTGGGCCCCAGCATTTT	CASRPTGGSGPQHF